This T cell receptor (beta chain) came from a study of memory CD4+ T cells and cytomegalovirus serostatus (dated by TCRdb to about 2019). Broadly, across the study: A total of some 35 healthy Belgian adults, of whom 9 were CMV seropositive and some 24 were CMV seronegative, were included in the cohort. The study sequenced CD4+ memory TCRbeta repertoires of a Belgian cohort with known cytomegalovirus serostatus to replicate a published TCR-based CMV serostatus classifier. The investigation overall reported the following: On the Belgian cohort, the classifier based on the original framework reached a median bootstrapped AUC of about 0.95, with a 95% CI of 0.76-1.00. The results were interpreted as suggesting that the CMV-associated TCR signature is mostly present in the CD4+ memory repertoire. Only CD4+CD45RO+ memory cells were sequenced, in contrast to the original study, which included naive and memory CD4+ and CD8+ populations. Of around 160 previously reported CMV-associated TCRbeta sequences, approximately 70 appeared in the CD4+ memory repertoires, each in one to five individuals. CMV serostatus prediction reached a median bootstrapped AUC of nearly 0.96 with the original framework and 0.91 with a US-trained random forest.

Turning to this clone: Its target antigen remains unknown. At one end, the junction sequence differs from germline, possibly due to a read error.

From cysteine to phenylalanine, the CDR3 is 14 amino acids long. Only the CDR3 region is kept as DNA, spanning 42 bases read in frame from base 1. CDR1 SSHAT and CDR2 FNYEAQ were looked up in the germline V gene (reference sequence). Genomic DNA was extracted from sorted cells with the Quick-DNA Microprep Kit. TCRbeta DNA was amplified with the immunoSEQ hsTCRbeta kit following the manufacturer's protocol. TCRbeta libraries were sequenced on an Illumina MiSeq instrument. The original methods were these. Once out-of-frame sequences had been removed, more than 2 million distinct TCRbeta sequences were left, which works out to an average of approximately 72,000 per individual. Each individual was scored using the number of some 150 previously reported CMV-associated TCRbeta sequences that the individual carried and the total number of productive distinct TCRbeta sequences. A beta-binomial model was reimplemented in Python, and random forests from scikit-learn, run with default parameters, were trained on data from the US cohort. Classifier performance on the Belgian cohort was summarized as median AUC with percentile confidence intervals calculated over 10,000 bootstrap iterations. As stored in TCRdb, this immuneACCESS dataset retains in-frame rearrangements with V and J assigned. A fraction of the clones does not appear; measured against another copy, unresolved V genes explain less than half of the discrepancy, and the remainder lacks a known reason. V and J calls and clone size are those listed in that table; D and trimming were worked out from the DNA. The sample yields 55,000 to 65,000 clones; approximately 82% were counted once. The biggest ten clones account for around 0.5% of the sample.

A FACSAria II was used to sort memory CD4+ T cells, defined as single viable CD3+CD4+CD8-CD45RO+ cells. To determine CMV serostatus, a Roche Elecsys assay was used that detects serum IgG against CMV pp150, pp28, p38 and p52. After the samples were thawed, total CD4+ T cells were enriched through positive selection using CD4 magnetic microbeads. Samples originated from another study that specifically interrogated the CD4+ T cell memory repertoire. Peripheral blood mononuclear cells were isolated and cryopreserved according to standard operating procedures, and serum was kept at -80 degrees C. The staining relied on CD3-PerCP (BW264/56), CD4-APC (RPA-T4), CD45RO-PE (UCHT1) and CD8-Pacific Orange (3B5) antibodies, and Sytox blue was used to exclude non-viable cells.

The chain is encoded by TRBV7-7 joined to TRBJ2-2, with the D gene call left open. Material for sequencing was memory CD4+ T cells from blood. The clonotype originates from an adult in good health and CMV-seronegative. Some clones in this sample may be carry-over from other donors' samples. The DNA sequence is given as TGTGCTAGCAGCCCCCAGTTAGGGACCGGGGAGCTGTTTTTT. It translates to CASSPQLGTGELFF.